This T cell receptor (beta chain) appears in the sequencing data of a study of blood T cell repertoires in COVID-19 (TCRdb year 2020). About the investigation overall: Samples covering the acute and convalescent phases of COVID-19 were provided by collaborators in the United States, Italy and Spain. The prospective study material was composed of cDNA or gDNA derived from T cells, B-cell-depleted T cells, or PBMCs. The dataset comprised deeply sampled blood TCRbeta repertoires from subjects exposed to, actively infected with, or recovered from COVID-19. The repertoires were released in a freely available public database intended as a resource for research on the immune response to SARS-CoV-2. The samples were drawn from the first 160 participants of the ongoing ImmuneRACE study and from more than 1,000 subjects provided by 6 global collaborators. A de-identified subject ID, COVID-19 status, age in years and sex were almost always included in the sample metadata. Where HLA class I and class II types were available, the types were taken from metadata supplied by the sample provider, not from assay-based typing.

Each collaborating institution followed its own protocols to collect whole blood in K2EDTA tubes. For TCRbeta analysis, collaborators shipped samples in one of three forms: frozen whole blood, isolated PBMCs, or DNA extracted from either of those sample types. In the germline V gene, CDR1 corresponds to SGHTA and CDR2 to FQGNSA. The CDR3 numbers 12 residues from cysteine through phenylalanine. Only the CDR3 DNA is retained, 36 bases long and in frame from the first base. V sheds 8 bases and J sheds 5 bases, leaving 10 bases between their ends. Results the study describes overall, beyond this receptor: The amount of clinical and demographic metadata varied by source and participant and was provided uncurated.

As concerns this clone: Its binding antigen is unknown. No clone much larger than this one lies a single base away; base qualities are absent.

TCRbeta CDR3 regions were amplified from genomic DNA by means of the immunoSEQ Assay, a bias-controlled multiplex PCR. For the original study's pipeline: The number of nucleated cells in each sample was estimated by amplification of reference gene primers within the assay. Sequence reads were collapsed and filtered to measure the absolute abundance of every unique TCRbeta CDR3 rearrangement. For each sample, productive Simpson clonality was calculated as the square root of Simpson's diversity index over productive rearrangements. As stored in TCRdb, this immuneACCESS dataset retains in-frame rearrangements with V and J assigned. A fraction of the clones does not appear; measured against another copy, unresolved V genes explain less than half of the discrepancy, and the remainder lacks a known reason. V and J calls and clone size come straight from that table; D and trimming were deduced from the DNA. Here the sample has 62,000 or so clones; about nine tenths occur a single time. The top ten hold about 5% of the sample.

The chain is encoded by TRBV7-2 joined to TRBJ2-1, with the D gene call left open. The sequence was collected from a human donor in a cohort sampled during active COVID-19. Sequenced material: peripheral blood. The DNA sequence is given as TGTGCCAGCTCAAGACTGAACAATGAGCAGTTCTTC. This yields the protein CASSRLNNEQFF.